The clone carrying this TCR beta chain was recorded a few times. This entry belongs to a study of T cells in Graves' hyperthyroidism and ophthalmopathy. V lost 6 bases and J lost 3, with 18 bases in between. The CDR3 length is 15 residues. Germline-derived CDR1 and CDR2 are SGHDN and FVKESK. The CDR3 regions of TCR beta were amplified from RNA transcripts. First-round RT-PCR with HTBI primers amplified the TCR CDR3 region. Each CDR3 protein gets one entry after TCRdb re-called the multiplex PCR reads with MiXCR. The sample has 800,000 or so distinct CDR3 sequences, over 35% seen once. The V gene is TRBV14, the J gene TRBJ2-7; maybe TRBD1 (6 bases). Material for sequencing was blood. The source of this sequence is a man aged 18 to 30 with Graves' hyperthyroidism. The CDR3 here is CASSQGHNRNYEQYF. The CDR3 DNA follows: TGTGCCAGCAGTCAGGGACATAACCGTAACTACGAGCAGTACTTC.